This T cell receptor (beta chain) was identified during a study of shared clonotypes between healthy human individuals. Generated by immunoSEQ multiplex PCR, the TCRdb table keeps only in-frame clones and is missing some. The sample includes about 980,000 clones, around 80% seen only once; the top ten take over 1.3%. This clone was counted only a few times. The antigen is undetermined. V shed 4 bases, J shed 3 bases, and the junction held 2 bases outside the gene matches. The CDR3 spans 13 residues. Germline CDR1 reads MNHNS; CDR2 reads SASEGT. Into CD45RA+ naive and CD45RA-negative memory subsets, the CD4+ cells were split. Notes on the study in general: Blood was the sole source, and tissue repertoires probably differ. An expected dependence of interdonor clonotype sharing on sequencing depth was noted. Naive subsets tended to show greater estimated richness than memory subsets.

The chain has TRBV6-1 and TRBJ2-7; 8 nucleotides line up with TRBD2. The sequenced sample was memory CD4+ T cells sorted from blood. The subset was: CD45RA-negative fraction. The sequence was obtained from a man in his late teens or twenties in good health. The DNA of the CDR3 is TGTGCCAGCAGTGGGCTAGCGGGCTACGAGCAGTACTTC. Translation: CASSGLAGYEQYF.